This is a list of T cell receptor beta chains from one sample in a study of OX40 agonist ivuxolimab in advanced cancers. The method was immunoSEQ multiplex PCR; TCRdb's version includes in-frame clones alone and lacks a portion of them. The sample holds 65,000 to 90,000 clones, about 89% seen once. This specimen was CD4+ or CD8+ T cells sorted from blood, taken in a trial of the OX40 agonist ivuxolimab. All receptors come from an adult with an advanced solid tumor such as melanoma, head and neck, liver or kidney cancer. CDR3s leave out the opening cysteine and the closing phenylalanine or tryptophan. A D gene is named only where the DNA matches it firmly.

d_gene	v_gene	j_gene	len	CDR3aa
-	TRBV7-9	TRBJ1-5	15	ASSSDMGPYSNQPQH
TRBD2	TRBV6-6	TRBJ2-1	13	ASSIYGTSYNEQF
TRBD1	TRBV6-5	TRBJ1-4	12	ASSFTGEDEKLF
-	TRBV19	TRBJ1-5	13	ASRTPWGRDQPQH
TRBD2	TRBV27	TRBJ2-5	14	ASSGPAGGLLETQY
-	TRBV4-1	TRBJ1-5	12	ASSQDWSVQPQH
TRBD1	TRBV30	TRBJ2-5	13	AWSVGSGGGETQY
TRBD2	TRBV15	TRBJ2-1	13	ATSSYSGSLVEQF
-	TRBV4-2	TRBJ2-3	11	ASSQEFADTQY
-	TRBV4-3	TRBJ2-3	10	ASSQGRDTQY
-	TRBV4-1	TRBJ2-1	15	ASSQPLEDLSYNEQF
TRBD2	TRBV4-2	TRBJ2-1	15	ASSLESFGGGYNEQF
TRBD1	TRBV18	TRBJ1-5	12	ASSTGGDGQPQH
-	TRBV5-1	TRBJ2-3	14	ASSLTWTGGTYTQY
-	TRBV30	TRBJ2-5	11	AWSVRHQETQY
-	TRBV4-3	TRBJ1-4	14	ASSQEETPLGEKLF
-	TRBV27	TRBJ2-1	12	ASSPTRGGNEQF
-	TRBV4-3	TRBJ2-7	14	ASSQEHRGLFYEQY
-	TRBV2	TRBJ1-4	13	ASSEARLANEKLF
TRBD2	TRBV2	TRBJ2-1	9	AVGGGNEQF
-	TRBV13	TRBJ1-3	13	ASSLLTGGGHTIY
-	TRBV30	TRBJ2-2	12	AWSDRGGTGELF
-	TRBV10-2	TRBJ1-4	8	ASRGEKLF
TRBD2	TRBV9	TRBJ2-3	14	ASSPSGGRPTDTQY
-	TRBV9	TRBJ1-5	11	ASSMNSNQPQH
-	TRBV18	TRBJ2-5	11	ASSQRGEETQY
-	TRBV28	TRBJ1-5	13	ASSLMGFGNQPQH
-	TRBV9	TRBJ1-4	14	ASSVGGSPFNEKLF
-	TRBV7-3	TRBJ2-1	15	ASSLDLVDSQYNEQF
-	TRBV28	TRBJ2-6	13	ASSLELSGANVLT
TRBD2	TRBV15	TRBJ2-1	13	ATSPMAGGYNEQF
-	TRBV5-5	TRBJ1-3	11	ASSTLQGNTIY
-	TRBV4-1	TRBJ2-3	15	ASSQVRGLGATDTQY
-	TRBV28	TRBJ2-7	13	ASSLFIGGPYEQY
-	TRBV27	TRBJ2-7	10	ASSPTGYEQY
TRBD1	TRBV6-6	TRBJ2-2	14	ASSSEGAQVTGELF
TRBD2	TRBV7-9	TRBJ2-1	14	ASSVRSGGRGGEQF
-	TRBV28	TRBJ2-7	11	ASSSRASYEQY
-	TRBV5-1	TRBJ1-1	12	ASSPGGAGREAF
-	TRBV2	TRBJ1-2	8	ASSEESYT
TRBD2	TRBV19	TRBJ2-1	12	ASSTRDYYNEQF
TRBD2	TRBV7-3	TRBJ2-1	11	ASSYRERGEQF
-	TRBV28	TRBJ2-2	10	ASSFYTGELF
-	TRBV15	TRBJ2-7	12	ATSTGRQDYEQY
-	TRBV27	TRBJ1-4	14	ASSQLMTAVYEKLF
TRBD1	TRBV9	TRBJ2-3	14	ASSSGDRADTDTQY
-	TRBV6-5	TRBJ2-7	12	ASSYGSSTYEQY
-	TRBV28	TRBJ1-5	11	ASSRDGNQPQH
TRBD1	TRBV12-5	TRBJ1-5	13	ASGYETGLPQPQH
-	TRBV28	TRBJ1-6	16	ASSLTGGISSYNSPLH
-	TRBV28	TRBJ2-1	12	ASSLPGGWNEQF